These 20 T cell receptor beta chains were all obtained from the same sample, sequenced in a study of T cell changes during pregnancy in multiple sclerosis. Clones were read by immunoSEQ multiplex PCR, and TCRdb kept only the in-frame ones, dropping some. The sample contains 55,000 to 70,000 clones, approximately 90% of which appear only once. This sample comprised peripheral blood, obtained in the third trimester of pregnancy. The source is a female donor in good health, enrolled as a control in a pregnancy study.

The chain employs TRBV4-3 and TRBJ1-4, with a possible D match to TRBD1 (6 bases). Germline V CDR1 and CDR2: LGHNA, YSLEER. CDR3 size: 14 residues. V was clipped by 3 bases and J by 8 bases, with 13 bases between them. The CDR3 bases are TGCGCCAGCAGCCAGTGGCAGGGGAGAGAAAAACTGTTTTTT. Translation gives CASSQWQGREKLFF.

The chain couples TRBV6-6 to TRBJ2-2, with 7 bases identical to TRBD2. The CDR3 is 15 amino acids. CDR1 is MNHNY, CDR2 SVGAGI, per germline (reference sequence). J lost 0 bases, V lost 7 bases, and 5 bases had no gene match. The CDR3 sequence is CASTIGLANTGELFF. In DNA, the CDR3 is TGTGCCAGCACCATAGGACTAGCGAACACCGGGGAGCTGTTTTTT.

The rearrangement uses TRBV4-3 and TRBJ1-4; 10 nucleotides agree with TRBD1. The germline CDR1 and CDR2 sequences are LGHNA and YSLEER. The J segment lost 8 bases and the V segment lost 5 bases, leaving 8 bases of the junction unmatched. This CDR3 has 15 residues. The chain's CDR3 is CASSRSGTGDEKLFF. The CDR3 DNA sequence: TGCGCCAGCAGCAGATCCGGGACAGGGGACGAAAAACTGTTTTTT.

The count of this clone is one. The chain employs TRBV6-5 and TRBJ2-2, with a tentative D call TRBD2 (5 bases). From germline, CDR1 is MNHEY and CDR2 SVGAGI. Trimming pared 4 bases from V and 9 bases from J, leaving 15 bases between. This CDR3 comprises 14 residues. The CDR3 DNA sequence: TGTGCCAGCAGTTCCTTTCGGGGATCGTGGGAGCTGTTTTTT. It translates to CASSSFRGSWELFF.

Here the CDR3 reads CASSSDRVREQYF. CDR3 DNA sequence: TGTGCCAGCTCCTCTGACAGGGTCCGCGAGCAGTACTTC. This chain links TRBV18 with TRBJ2-7; 7 nucleotides line up with TRBD1. Germline assignment: CDR1 KGHSH and CDR2 LQKENI. This CDR3 comprises 13 residues. V was pared by 6 bases and J by 6 bases, with 8 bases of the junction left unmatched.

This CDR3 reads CASSSQGASFEQYF. The CDR3 coding sequence is TGTGCCAGCAGCAGCCAGGGGGCGAGCTTCGAGCAGTACTTC. The chain recombines TRBV11-2 with TRBJ2-7; 8 nucleotides match TRBD1. The CDR3 consists of 14 residues. CDR1 is SGHAT, CDR2 FQNNGV, per germline. V lost 5 bases to trimming and J lost 6 bases; unmatched junction nucleotides: 9.

The chain recombines TRBV15 with TRBJ2-5; a possible D gene is TRBD1 (5 bases). Germline V gives CDR1 LNHNV, CDR2 YYDKDF (reference sequence). This CDR3 contains 13 residues. V lost 3 bases to trimming and J lost 2 bases, with 7 bases between them. CDR3 nucleotides: TGTGCCACCAGCAGGGACATTCAAGAGACCCAGTACTTC. Protein: CATSRDIQETQYF. Drawing the rest from reference TRBV15 and TRBJ2-5, the complete variable domain is DAMVIQNPRYQVTQFGKPVTLSCSQTLNHNVMYWYQQKSSQAPKLLFHYYDKDFNNEADTPDNFQSRRPNTSFCFLDIRSPGLGDTAMYLCATSRDIQETQYFGPGTRLLVL.

The gene calls are TRBV29-1 and TRBJ1-1; weak D call: TRBD1 (5 bases). Looked up from germline, CDR1 is SQVTM and CDR2 is ANQGSEA. The CDR3 has 13 amino acids. V was shortened by 3 bases and J by 4 bases, with 12 bases between the two germline ends. CDR3 amino acids: CSVEGGSGTEAFF. Written as DNA, the CDR3 is TGCAGCGTTGAGGGGGGGTCGGGCACTGAAGCTTTCTTT.

This sequence joins TRBV19 and TRBJ1-1, with 7 positions matching TRBD1. The CDR3 contains 13 residues. Losses at the gene ends were 4 bases for V and 5 bases for J; bases not matched to a gene: 4. Per the germline V gene, CDR1 is LNHDA and CDR2 is SQIVND (reference sequence). The CDR3 protein is CASSRRGLTEAFF. CDR3 DNA: TGTGCCAGTAGTAGAAGGGGGCTGACTGAAGCTTTCTTT.

This sequence joins TRBV18 and TRBJ1-6; tentative D call: TRBD1 (6 bases). CDR3 size: 15 residues. Trimming left V 3 bases short and J 6 bases short, with 12 bases between. The germline V gene encodes CDR1 KGHSH and CDR2 LQKENI. CDR3 in DNA: TGTGCCAGCTCACCCCTAAAACAGGGTAATTCACCCCTCCACTTT. Translation gives CASSPLKQGNSPLHF.

This rearrangement joins TRBV5-4 to TRBJ2-1; D perhaps matches TRBD2 (7 bases). Germline CDR1 is SGHNT and CDR2 is YYREEE (reference sequence). The CDR3 runs to 14 residues. Trimming left V 3 bases short and J 8 bases short, with 15 bases between. The CDR3 sequence: CASSWEGDGDEQFF. CDR3 nucleotides: TGTGCCAGCAGCTGGGAGGGGGATGGCGATGAGCAGTTCTTC.

This clone was observed a single time. The chain recombines TRBV4-1 with TRBJ2-2, with D maybe TRBD2 (6 bases). CDR1 MGHRA and CDR2 YSYEKL come from the germline V gene. This CDR3 is built from 17 residues. Deletions cut 1 base from V and 4 bases from J, with 16 bases between. The CDR3 is CASSQADMGLSTGELFF. The CDR3 nucleotides are TGCGCCAGCAGCCAAGCCGACATGGGACTTTCCACCGGGGAGCTGTTTTTT.

CDR3 nucleotide sequence: TGTGCCAGCTCACCCGACGGGAGCAATCAGCCCCAGCATTTT. Translated, it gives CASSPDGSNQPQHF. This chain uses TRBV18 with TRBJ1-5; D is undetermined. The CDR3 totals 14 residues. V was clipped by 3 bases and J by 1 base, with 7 bases between them. CDR1 and CDR2 from the germline V gene are KGHSH and LQKENI.

This CDR3 reads CASSGAVMNQPQHF. The CDR3 DNA sequence: TGTGCCAGCAGTGGGGCAGTCATGAATCAGCCCCAGCATTTT. The J gene is TRBJ1-5, the V gene TRBV6-1; no clear D. Germline V gives CDR1 MNHNS, CDR2 SASEGT. CDR3 length: 14 amino acids. Trimming cost V 4 bases and J 4 bases, with 11 bases left between them.

The rearrangement uses TRBV7-9 and TRBJ2-5; D uncertain. Germline V gives CDR1 SEHNR, CDR2 FQNEAQ (reference sequence). Trimming pared 3 bases from V and 3 bases from J, leaving 8 bases between. The CDR3 totals 13 residues. CDR3 nucleotides: TGTGCCAGCAGCTTTTATTATGAAGAGACCCAGTACTTC. It translates to CASSFYYEETQYF. Variable domain in full (rest from reference TRBV7-9 and TRBJ2-5): DTGVSQNPRHKITKRGQNVTFRCDPISEHNRLYWYRQTLGQGPEFLTYFQNEAQLEKSRLLSDRFSAERPKGSFSTLEIQRTEQGDSAMYLCASSFYYEETQYFGPGTRLLVL.

This rearrangement joins TRBV6-5 to TRBJ2-3, with a possible D match to TRBD2 (5 bases). Germline CDR1 is MNHEY and CDR2 is SVGAGI. The CDR3 runs to 13 residues. V lost 6 bases and J lost 4, with 11 bases in between. The CDR3 coding sequence is TGTGCCAGCAGCCTAGCAGGTGCAGATACGCAGTATTTT. Its translation is CASSLAGADTQYF.

The CDR3 sequence is CASRTSGGRGYEQFF. CDR3 sequence (DNA): TGTGCCAGCAGAACTAGCGGGGGGCGAGGGTATGAGCAGTTCTTC. V usage is TRBV6-6 and J usage is TRBJ2-1; 12 bases line up with TRBD2. This CDR3 spans 15 amino acids. In germline, CDR1 is MNHNY, CDR2 SVGAGI (reference sequence). The J segment lost 8 bases and the V segment lost 6 bases, leaving 8 bases of the junction unmatched.

The chain joins TRBV21-1 to TRBJ2-7; the table assigns TRBD2, which was not confirmed against the DNA. TRBV21-1 has pseudogene status. This CDR3 has 14 amino acids. The CDR3 sequence is CASATGGKSYEQYF. Here the CDR3 DNA reads TGTGCCAGCGCCACGGGGGGAAAGTCCTACGAGCAGTACTTC.

This sequence joins TRBV28 and TRBJ1-4; maybe TRBD1 (6 bases). CDR3 size: 16 residues. Germline CDR1 reads MDHEN; CDR2 reads SYDVKM. Trimming took off 8 bases at V and 7 bases at J, with 23 bases between the two ends. As DNA, the CDR3 is TGTGCCAGCTCTAGCGGCACGGGGGCGCAGCTTGAAAAACTGTTTTTT. Its translation: CASSSGTGAQLEKLFF.

This chain links TRBV5-4 with TRBJ1-3, with 8 bases identical to TRBD1. V shed 0 bases, J shed 5 bases, and the junction held 10 bases outside the gene matches. CDR1 and CDR2 (germline): SGHNT, YYREEE (reference sequence). This CDR3 is built from 17 residues. The CDR3 loop is CASSLASQDRVRNTIYF. Written as DNA, the CDR3 is TGTGCCAGCAGCTTGGCCAGTCAGGACAGGGTCAGAAACACCATATATTTT. Looking up the rest from reference TRBV5-4 and TRBJ1-3 gives the full variable domain: ETGVTQSPTHLIKTRGQQVTLRCSSQSGHNTVSWYQQALGQGPQFIFQYYREEENGRGNFPPRFSGLQFPNYSSELNVNALELDDSALYLCASSLASQDRVRNTIYFGEGSWLTVV.